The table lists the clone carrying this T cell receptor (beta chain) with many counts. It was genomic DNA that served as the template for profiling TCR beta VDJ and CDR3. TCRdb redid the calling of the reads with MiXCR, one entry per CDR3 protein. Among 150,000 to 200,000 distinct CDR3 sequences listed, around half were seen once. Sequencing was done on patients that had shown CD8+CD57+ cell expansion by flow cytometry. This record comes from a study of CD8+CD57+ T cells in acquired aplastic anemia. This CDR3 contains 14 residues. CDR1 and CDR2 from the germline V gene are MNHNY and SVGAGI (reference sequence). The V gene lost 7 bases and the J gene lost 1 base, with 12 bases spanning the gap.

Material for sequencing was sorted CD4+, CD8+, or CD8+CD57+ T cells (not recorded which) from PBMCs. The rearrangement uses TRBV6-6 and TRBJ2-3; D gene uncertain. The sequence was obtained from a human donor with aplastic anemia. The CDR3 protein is CASNKDRGTDTQYF. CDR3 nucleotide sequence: TGTGCCAGCAACAAAGACCGGGGCACAGATACGCAGTATTTT.